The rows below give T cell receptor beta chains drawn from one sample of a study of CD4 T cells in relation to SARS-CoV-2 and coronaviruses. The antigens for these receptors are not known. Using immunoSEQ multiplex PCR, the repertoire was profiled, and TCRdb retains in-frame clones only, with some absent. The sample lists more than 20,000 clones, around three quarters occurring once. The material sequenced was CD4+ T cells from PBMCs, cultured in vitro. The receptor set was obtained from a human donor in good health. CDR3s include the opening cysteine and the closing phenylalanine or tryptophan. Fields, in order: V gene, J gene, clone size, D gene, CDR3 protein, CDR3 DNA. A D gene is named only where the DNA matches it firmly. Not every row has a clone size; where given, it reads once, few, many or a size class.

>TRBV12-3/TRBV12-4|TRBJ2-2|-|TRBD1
CASKTGVGGELFF
TGTGCCAGCAAAACAGGGGTTGGCGGGGAGCTGTTTTTT
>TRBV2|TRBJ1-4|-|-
CASSESVDHKLFF
TGTGCCAGCAGTGAAAGCGTGGACCATAAACTGTTTTTT
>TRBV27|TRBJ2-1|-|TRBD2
CASSLRTSGVNYIEQFF
TGTGCCAGCAGTTTAAGGACTAGCGGAGTGAACTATATTGAGCAGTTCTTC
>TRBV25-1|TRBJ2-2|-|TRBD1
CASSESSTGGKAGELFF
TGTGCCAGCAGTGAATCCTCGACAGGGGGTAAAGCCGGGGAGCTGTTTTTT
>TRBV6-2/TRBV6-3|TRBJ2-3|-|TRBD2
CASSPGLAGITDTQYF
TGTGCCAGCAGCCCCGGACTAGCGGGAATCACAGATACGCAGTATTTT
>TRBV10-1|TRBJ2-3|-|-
CASSDRGRPTDTQYF
TGCGCCAGCAGTGACAGGGGCAGACCCACAGATACGCAGTATTTT
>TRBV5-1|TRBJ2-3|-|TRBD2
CASSLGWRRGDTDTQYF
TGCGCCAGCAGCTTGGGTTGGCGGCGGGGGGACACAGATACGCAGTATTTT
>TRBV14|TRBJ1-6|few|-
CASCTGPRSPLHF
TGTGCCAGCTGTACAGGACCGAGGTCACCCCTCCACTTT
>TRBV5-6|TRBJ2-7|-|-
CASSLREIQQQYF
TGTGCCAGCAGCCTCCGGGAGATTCAGCAGCAGTACTTC
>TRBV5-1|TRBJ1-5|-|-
CASSPGSRDQPQHF
TGCGCCAGCAGCCCCGGGAGTCGGGATCAGCCCCAGCATTTT
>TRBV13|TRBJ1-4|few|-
CASSLRASNEKLFF
TGTGCCAGCAGCCTCAGGGCAAGTAATGAAAAACTGTTTTTT
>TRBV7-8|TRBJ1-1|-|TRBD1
CASSTQKSTGMNTEAFF
TGTGCCAGCAGCACCCAAAAATCGACAGGGATGAACACTGAAGCTTTCTTT
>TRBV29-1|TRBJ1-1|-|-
CSVDIGQGLGAFF
TGCAGCGTTGACATAGGGCAGGGGTTAGGGGCTTTCTTT
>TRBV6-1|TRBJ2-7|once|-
CASSGGQGQGINYEQYF
TGTGCCAGTAGTGGTGGTCAGGGGCAGGGGATCAACTACGAGCAGTACTTC
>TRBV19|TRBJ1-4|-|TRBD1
CASSPVQGAGEKLFF
TGTGCCAGTAGTCCCGTCCAGGGGGCAGGGGAAAAACTGTTTTTT
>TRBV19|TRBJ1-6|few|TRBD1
CASTTRDRGYNSPLHF
TGTGCCAGTACCACACGGGACAGGGGATATAATTCACCCCTCCACTTT
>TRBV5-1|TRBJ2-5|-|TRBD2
CASSSPGLAGNTQYF
TGCGCCAGCAGCTCCCCGGGACTAGCGGGGAACACCCAGTACTTC
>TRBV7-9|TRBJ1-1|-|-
CASKTMENKAEAFF
TGTGCCAGTAAGACCATGGAGAACAAGGCTGAAGCTTTCTTT
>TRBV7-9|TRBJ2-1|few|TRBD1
CASSLSGTGNNEQFF
TGTGCCAGCAGCTTATCCGGGACAGGGAATAATGAGCAGTTCTTC
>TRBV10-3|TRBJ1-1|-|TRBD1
CAISRQGGTEAFF
TGTGCCATCAGCCGACAGGGGGGCACTGAAGCTTTCTTT
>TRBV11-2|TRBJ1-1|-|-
CASSRDTLRKAEAFF
TGTGCCAGCAGCCGGGACACCTTAAGGAAGGCTGAAGCTTTCTTT
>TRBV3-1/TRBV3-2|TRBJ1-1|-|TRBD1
CASSQDPGGGTEAFF
TGTGCCAGCAGCCAAGATCCAGGGGGGGGGACTGAAGCTTTCTTT
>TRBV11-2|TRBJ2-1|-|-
CASSFGGRDNEQFF
TGTGCCAGCAGCTTTGGGGGTAGGGACAATGAGCAGTTCTTC
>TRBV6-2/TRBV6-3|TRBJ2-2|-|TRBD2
CASSVFGLAGAPGELFF
TGTGCCAGCAGTGTATTTGGACTAGCGGGAGCTCCCGGGGAGCTGTTTTTT
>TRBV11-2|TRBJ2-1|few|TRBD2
CASSLVGRAKNEQFF
TGTGCCAGCAGCTTAGTCGGGAGGGCCAAGAATGAGCAGTTCTTC
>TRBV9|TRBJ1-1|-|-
CASSPIGGAAFF
TGTGCCAGCAGCCCCATTGGGGGTGCGGCTTTCTTT
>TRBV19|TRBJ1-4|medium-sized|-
CASRWGDEKLFF
TGTGCCTCTAGGTGGGGTGATGAAAAACTGTTTTTT
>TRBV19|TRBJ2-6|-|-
CASSISRVGSGANVLTF
TGTGCCAGTAGTATTTCCAGGGTCGGTTCTGGGGCCAACGTCCTGACTTTC
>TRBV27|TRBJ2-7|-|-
CASSRQRTYEQYF
TGTGCCAGCAGTAGACAGAGGACCTACGAGCAGTACTTC
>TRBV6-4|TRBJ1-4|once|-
CASSVGGGEKLFF
TGTGCCAGCAGTGTTGGAGGTGGTGAAAAACTGTTTTTT
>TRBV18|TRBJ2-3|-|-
CASSVSGGSSTDTQYF
TGTGCCAGCTCCGTTTCTGGAGGCTCTAGCACAGATACGCAGTATTTT
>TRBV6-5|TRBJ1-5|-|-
CASSRGQLGNQPQHF
TGTGCCAGCAGTCGAGGCCAGCTTGGCAATCAGCCCCAGCATTTT
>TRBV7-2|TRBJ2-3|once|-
CASSLNSRADTQYF
TGTGCCAGCAGCTTAAATAGCCGTGCGGATACGCAGTATTTT
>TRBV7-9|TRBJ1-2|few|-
CASSLAQGIPYGYTF
TGTGCCAGCAGCTTAGCGCAGGGGATACCCTATGGCTACACCTTC
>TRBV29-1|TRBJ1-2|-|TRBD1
CSVGGPGQGLEYGYTF
TGCAGCGTTGGGGGACCGGGACAGGGGTTGGAGTATGGCTACACCTTC
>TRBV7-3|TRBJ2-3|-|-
CASSFGADTQYF
TGTGCCAGCAGCTTCGGGGCAGATACGCAGTATTTT
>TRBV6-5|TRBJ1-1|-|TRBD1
CASSRQGRAEAFF
TGTGCCAGCAGTCGACAGGGGAGGGCTGAAGCTTTCTTT
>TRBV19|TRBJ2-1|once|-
CASTRTGLALTRGEQFF
TGTGCCAGTACCCGCACGGGGCTAGCGTTAACCAGGGGTGAGCAGTTCTTC
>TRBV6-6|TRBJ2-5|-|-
CASSYRLRETQYF
TGTGCCAGCAGTTACCGTCTGCGGGAGACCCAGTACTTC
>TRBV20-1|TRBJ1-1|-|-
CSASTYSFNSYEAFF
TGCAGTGCTAGTACATACAGCTTTAATTCTTATGAAGCTTTCTTT
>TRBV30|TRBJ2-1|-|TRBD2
CAWSGLAGDEQFF
TGTGCCTGGAGTGGACTAGCGGGAGATGAGCAGTTCTTC
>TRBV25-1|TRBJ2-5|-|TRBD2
CASSESSGKETQYF
TGTGCCAGCAGTGAATCTAGCGGCAAAGAGACCCAGTACTTC
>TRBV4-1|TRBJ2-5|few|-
CASSRVEAPGETQYF
TGCGCCAGCAGCCGCGTGGAGGCCCCTGGGGAGACCCAGTACTTC
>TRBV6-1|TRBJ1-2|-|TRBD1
CASSERDSPIGGYTF
TGTGCCAGCAGTGAACGGGACAGCCCTATCGGGGGCTACACCTTC
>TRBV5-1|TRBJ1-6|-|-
CASSLSPTGLNSPLHF
TGCGCCAGCAGCCTATCCCCCACTGGATTAAATTCACCCCTCCACTTT
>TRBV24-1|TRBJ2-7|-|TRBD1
CATRGDRGEPGPYEQYF
TGTGCCACCAGGGGGGACAGGGGAGAACCAGGACCCTACGAGCAGTACTTC
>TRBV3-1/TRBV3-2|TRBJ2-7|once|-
CASSQDVGTYEQYF
TGTGCCAGCAGCCAAGATGTCGGTACCTACGAGCAGTACTTC
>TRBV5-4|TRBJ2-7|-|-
CASTSDRYEQYF
TGTGCCAGCACCAGCGACAGGTACGAGCAGTACTTC
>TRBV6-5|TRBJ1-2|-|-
CASSLLDRTGYTF
TGTGCCAGCAGTTTGCTCGACAGGACTGGCTACACCTTC